This is a list of T cell receptor beta chains from one sample in a study of OX40 agonist ivuxolimab in advanced cancers. Produced via immunoSEQ multiplex PCR; TCRdb's table is partial and in-frame only. This sample yields 10,000 or so clones, of which approximately 80% are seen a single time; more than 12% belongs to the top ten. The sample in question was CD4+ or CD8+ T cells sorted from blood, obtained in a trial of the OX40 agonist ivuxolimab. These receptors all come from an adult with an advanced solid tumor such as melanoma, head and neck, liver or kidney cancer. CDR3s include the opening cysteine and the closing phenylalanine or tryptophan. The order of the fields is clone size, J gene, D gene, V gene, CDR3 protein, CDR3 DNA. D genes are given only for firm matches. The size of a clone is reported for some rows only, either as once, few or many, or as a class for expanded clones.

NA	TRBJ1-1	NA	TRBV6-6	CASSYSGELNTEAFF	TGTGCCAGCAGTTACTCGGGGGAACTGAACACTGAAGCTTTCTTT
NA	TRBJ2-7	NA	TRBV5-6	CASSLYLGGEQYF	TGTGCCAGCAGCTTATATTTAGGAGGGGAGCAGTACTTC
NA	TRBJ1-1	NA	TRBV6-5	CASRVGHTEAFF	TGTGCCAGCAGGGTGGGGCACACTGAAGCTTTCTTT
NA	TRBJ2-7	NA	TRBV7-9	CASSPTSYEQYF	TGTGCCAGCAGCCCCACCTCCTACGAGCAGTACTTC
NA	TRBJ2-1	NA	TRBV11-2	CASSLEWHNEQFF	TGTGCCAGCAGCTTAGAATGGCACAATGAGCAGTTCTTC
NA	TRBJ2-7	TRBD2	TRBV7-6	CASSWTSGGAQEQYF	TGTGCCAGCAGCTGGACTAGCGGGGGGGCTCAAGAGCAGTACTTC
NA	TRBJ2-3	NA	TRBV9	CASSPGTLPADTQYF	TGTGCCAGCAGCCCTGGGACCCTCCCGGCAGATACGCAGTATTTT
NA	TRBJ1-6	NA	TRBV9	CASSVTGQGNSPLHF	TGTGCCAGCAGCGTAACCGGGCAGGGGAATTCACCCCTCCACTTT
NA	TRBJ2-1	NA	TRBV2	CASSEAPGSSYNEQFF	TGTGCCAGCAGTGAAGCTCCGGGGAGCTCCTACAATGAGCAGTTCTTC
NA	TRBJ2-1	NA	TRBV19	CATKGGTYNEQFF	TGTGCCACTAAAGGGGGTACTTACAATGAGCAGTTCTTC
once	TRBJ1-2	NA	TRBV12-5	CASGSTYGYTF	TGTGCTAGTGGTTCCACCTATGGCTACACCTTC
NA	TRBJ1-1	NA	TRBV9	CASSDNTEAFF	TGTGCCAGCAGCGACAACACTGAAGCTTTCTTT
medium-sized	TRBJ2-1	NA	TRBV6-4	CASSDSVGFEQFF	TGTGCCAGCAGTGACTCGGTGGGATTTGAGCAGTTCTTC
NA	TRBJ1-2	NA	TRBV2	CASRGGTEADSHYGYTF	TGTGCCAGCAGGGGCGGAACTGAGGCGGATTCCCATTATGGCTACACCTTC
NA	TRBJ1-4	NA	TRBV4-1	CASSLDRLNEKLFF	TGCGCCAGCAGCCTCGACAGGCTTAATGAAAAACTGTTTTTT
NA	TRBJ2-3	TRBD2	TRBV27	CASSMGGNIIDQYF	TGTGCCAGCAGTATGGGAGGGAATATTATAGACCAGTATTTT
few	TRBJ2-1	NA	TRBV21-1	CASSGTLEQFF	TGTGCCAGCAGTGGGACTTTGGAGCAGTTCTTC
medium-sized	TRBJ2-3	TRBD2	TRBV6-4	CASSKTSGGTDTQYF	TGTGCCAGCAGCAAGACTAGCGGGGGGACAGATACGCAGTATTTT
NA	TRBJ2-7	NA	TRBV27	CASSSGGEQYF	TGTGCCAGCAGTTCAGGCGGCGAGCAGTACTTC
NA	TRBJ2-2	TRBD2	TRBV11-2	CASSLELAGAYTGELFF	TGTGCCAGCAGCTTAGAACTAGCGGGGGCGTACACCGGGGAGCTGTTTTTT
NA	TRBJ2-3	TRBD2	TRBV11-2	CASLGLTPGGSSTDTQYF	TGTGCCAGTCTGGGACTAACCCCCGGGGGGTCTAGCACAGATACGCAGTATTTT
few	TRBJ2-5	NA	TRBV5-1	CASSSPRRDTQETQYF	TGCGCCAGCAGCTCCCCCCGGCGGGACACCCAAGAGACCCAGTACTTC
NA	TRBJ2-3	TRBD2	TRBV11-3	CASSTTSGTDTQYF	TGTGCCAGCAGCACGACTAGCGGGACAGATACGCAGTATTTT
NA	TRBJ2-2	NA	TRBV18	CASSAGLANTGELFF	TGTGCCAGCTCAGCGGGGCTCGCGAACACCGGGGAGCTGTTTTTT
few	TRBJ2-7	NA	TRBV5-4	CASSLVESSYEQYF	TGTGCCAGCAGCTTGGTTGAGAGCTCCTACGAGCAGTACTTC
NA	TRBJ2-7	NA	TRBV27	CASRDSSSYEQYF	TGTGCCAGCAGAGACTCGAGCTCCTACGAGCAGTACTTC
NA	TRBJ1-3	NA	TRBV21-1	CASSKGGAGNTIYF	TGTGCCAGCAGCAAAGGGGGGGCTGGAAACACCATATATTTT
NA	TRBJ2-2	NA	TRBV6-5	CASSYSSLASVGELFF	TGTGCCAGCAGTTACTCGAGTCTAGCATCAGTCGGGGAGCTGTTTTTT
NA	TRBJ2-7	TRBD2	TRBV12-5	CASAPGLDSEQYF	TGTGCTAGTGCACCCGGACTAGATAGCGAGCAGTACTTC
NA	TRBJ2-3	NA	TRBV11-2	CASSSVGGHHASTDTQYF	TGTGCCAGCAGCTCCGTGGGGGGCCACCATGCTAGTACAGATACGCAGTATTTT
NA	TRBJ2-1	NA	TRBV27	CASSLRLANEQFF	TGTGCCAGCAGTTTAAGGCTAGCGAATGAGCAGTTCTTC
NA	TRBJ1-1	NA	TRBV7-9	CASSTLGEGTEAFF	TGTGCCAGCAGCACCCTAGGGGAGGGCACTGAAGCTTTCTTT
NA	TRBJ2-7	TRBD1	TRBV7-6	CASSSTTGGHYYEQYF	TGTGCCAGCAGCTCAACGACAGGGGGCCACTACTACGAGCAGTACTTC
NA	TRBJ2-1	NA	TRBV29-1	CSARDSSNNEQFF	TGCAGCGCTCGGGACTCTTCGAACAATGAGCAGTTCTTC
NA	TRBJ2-3	TRBD2	TRBV19	CASSPWPSGGTDTQYF	TGTGCCAGTAGTCCCTGGCCTAGCGGTGGCACAGATACGCAGTATTTT
NA	TRBJ2-1	NA	TRBV9	CASSVGPLVAGDNEQFF	TGTGCCAGCAGCGTAGGTCCCTTGGTGGCCGGAGACAATGAGCAGTTCTTC
NA	TRBJ2-1	TRBD2	TRBV11-1	CASSPQRGGSYNEQFF	TGTGCCAGCAGCCCTCAGCGGGGCGGCTCCTACAATGAGCAGTTCTTC
NA	TRBJ1-2	NA	TRBV7-9	CASSPSGSYYGYTF	TGTGCCAGCAGCCCATCCGGGTCGTACTATGGCTACACCTTC
NA	TRBJ1-4	NA	TRBV28	CASSQMTGNEKLFF	TGTGCCAGCAGTCAGATGACGGGTAATGAAAAACTGTTTTTT
NA	TRBJ2-7	NA	TRBV27	CASSFRGSHEQYF	TGTGCCAGCAGTTTTAGGGGGAGCCACGAGCAGTACTTC